Below, one T cell receptor (beta chain) is given with its context. Participants came from about two dozen US areas, aged roughly 18 to 90 years. Donors were grouped by their self-reported clinical history. This CDR3 region has 16 residues. V was pared by 2 bases and J by 9 bases, with 13 bases of the junction left unmatched. In germline, CDR1 is SGHTA, CDR2 FQGNSA. Generated by immunoSEQ multiplex PCR, the TCRdb table keeps only in-frame clones and is missing some. The sample includes around 240,000 clones, roughly nine tenths of them seen just once. The data were obtained in a study of blood T cell repertoires in COVID-19. Study details: Italy, Spain and the United States were the sources of the convalescent and acute COVID-19 samples. Sample material is recorded as cDNA or gDNA derived from T cells, B-cell-depleted T cells, or PBMCs.

The clonotype was recovered from a human donor in a cohort exposed to, infected with or recovered from COVID-19 (not recorded which). The donor label of this sample is uncertain. This chain connects TRBV7-2 to TRBJ2-7; 10 bases map to TRBD1. Sequenced input: PBMCs or T cells enriched from blood (not recorded which). Here the CDR3 reads CASSLKSATGGARQYF. The CDR3 DNA reads as TGTGCCAGCAGCTTAAAGTCAGCGACAGGGGGCGCAAGGCAGTACTTC.